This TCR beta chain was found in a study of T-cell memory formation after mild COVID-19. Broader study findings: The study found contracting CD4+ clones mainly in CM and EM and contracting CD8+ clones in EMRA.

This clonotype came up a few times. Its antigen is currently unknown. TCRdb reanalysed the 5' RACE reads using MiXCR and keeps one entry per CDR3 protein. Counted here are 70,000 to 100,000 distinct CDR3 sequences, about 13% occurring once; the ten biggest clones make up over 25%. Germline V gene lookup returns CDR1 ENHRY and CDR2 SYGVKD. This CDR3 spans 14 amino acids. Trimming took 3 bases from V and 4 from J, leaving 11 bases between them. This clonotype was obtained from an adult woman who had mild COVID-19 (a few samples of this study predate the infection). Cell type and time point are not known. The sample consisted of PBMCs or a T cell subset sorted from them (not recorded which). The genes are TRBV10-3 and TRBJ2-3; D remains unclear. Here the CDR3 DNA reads TGTGCCATCAGTGAATATGACCAAGCAGATACGCAGTATTTT. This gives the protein CAISEYDQADTQYF.